This TCR beta chain was identified during a study of regulatory T cells in long-lasting Graves disease. Study information: The study enrolled newly diagnosed Graves' patients on antithyroid drugs under 3 months.

This CDR3 region has 15 residues. Germline-derived CDR1 and CDR2 are DFQATT and SNEGSKA (reference sequence). Trimming took off 2 bases at V and 1 base at J, with 14 bases between the two ends. Study-wide results and caveats: Persistent cases favored TRBV28, TRBJ1-2 and TRBJ2-5. Persistent Graves' patients showed less TCR diversity than newly diagnosed patients showed.

Notes on this clonotype: Antigen: not known.

The time point here: newly diagnosed GD, antithyroid drugs for less than 3 months. Extracted PBMC RNA gave rise to the TCR library. TCR beta libraries were built with iRepertoire HTBI primers and Arm-PCR of CDR3 regions. TCRdb re-derived calls from the multiplex PCR reads in MiXCR, one entry per CDR3 protein. Altogether 500,000 or so distinct CDR3 sequences are present, 16% being singletons, with the ten largest covering roughly 25%. These data were also filed under a second study, of T cells in Graves' hyperthyroidism and ophthalmopathy.

Sequencing used peripheral blood mononuclear cells (PBMCs), obtained at new diagnosis, from a patient treated with antithyroid drugs. The rearrangement joins TRBV20-1 to TRBJ1-1, with D perhaps TRBD1 (6 bases). The receptor was isolated from a middle-aged woman with Graves disease. CDR3 nucleotide sequence: TGCAGTGCTAGAAAGGGGGGGAGTGCGAACACTGAAGCTTTCTTT. This encodes CSARKGGSANTEAFF.